This T cell receptor (beta chain) was captured by sequencing in a study of blood T cell repertoires in COVID-19. Study overall: The study drew acute and convalescent COVID-19 samples from the United States, Italy and Spain.

As processed by the authors: Amplification with reference gene primers provided the estimates of nucleated cell counts. Some clones are missing from TCRdb's copy, which holds only in-frame ones; the method was immunoSEQ multiplex PCR. The D gene and trimming were derived from the DNA, and the V and J assignments and clone size from that table. The table includes 50,000 to 55,000 clones, 65% to 85% detected once. The CDR3 runs to 17 residues. J lost 0 bases, V lost 2 bases, and 7 bases had no gene match. The germline V gene encodes CDR1 MNHEY and CDR2 SVGEGT. Recruited during active infection, patients (from Seattle) were subsequently followed longitudinally.

The TCR was taken from an elderly man with COVID-19, enrolled during active disease. The sequenced material came from peripheral blood. The rearrangement uses TRBV6-2 or TRBV6-3 and TRBJ1-5, with 7 positions matching TRBD1. The CDR3 DNA follows: TGTGCCAGCAGTTACCGACAGGGAAGGTATAGCAATCAGCCCCAGCATTTT. Its translation is CASSYRQGRYSNQPQHF.